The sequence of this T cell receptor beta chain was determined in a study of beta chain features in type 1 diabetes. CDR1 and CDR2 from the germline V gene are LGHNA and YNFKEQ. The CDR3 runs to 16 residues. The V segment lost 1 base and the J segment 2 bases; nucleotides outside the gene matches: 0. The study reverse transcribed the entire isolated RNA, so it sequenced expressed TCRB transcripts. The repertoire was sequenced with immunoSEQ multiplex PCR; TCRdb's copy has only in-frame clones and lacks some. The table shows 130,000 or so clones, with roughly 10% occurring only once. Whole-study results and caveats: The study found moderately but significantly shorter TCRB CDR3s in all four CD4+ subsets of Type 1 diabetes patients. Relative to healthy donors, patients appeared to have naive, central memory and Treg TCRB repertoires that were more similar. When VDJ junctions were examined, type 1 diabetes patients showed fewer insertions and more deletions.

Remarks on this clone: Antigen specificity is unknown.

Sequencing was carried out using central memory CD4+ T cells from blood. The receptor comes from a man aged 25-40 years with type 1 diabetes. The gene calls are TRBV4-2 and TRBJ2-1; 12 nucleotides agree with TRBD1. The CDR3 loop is CASSQGDRGPYNEQFF. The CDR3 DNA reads TGTGCCAGCAGCCAAGGGGACAGGGGGCCCTACAATGAGCAGTTCTTC.